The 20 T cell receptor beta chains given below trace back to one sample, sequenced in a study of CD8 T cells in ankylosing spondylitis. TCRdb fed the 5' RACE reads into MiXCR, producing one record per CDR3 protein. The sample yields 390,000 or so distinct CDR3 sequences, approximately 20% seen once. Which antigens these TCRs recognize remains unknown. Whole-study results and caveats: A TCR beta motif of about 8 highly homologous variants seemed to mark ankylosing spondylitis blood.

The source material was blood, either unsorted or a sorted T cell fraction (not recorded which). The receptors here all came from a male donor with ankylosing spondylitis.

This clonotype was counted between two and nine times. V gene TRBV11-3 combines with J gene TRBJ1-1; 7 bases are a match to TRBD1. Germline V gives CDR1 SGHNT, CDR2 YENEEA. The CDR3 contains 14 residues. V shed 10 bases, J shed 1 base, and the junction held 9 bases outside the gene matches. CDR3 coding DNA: TGTGCCACCAAAGGTGGGACAGCGAACACTGAAGCTTTCTTT. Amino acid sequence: CATKGGTANTEAFF.

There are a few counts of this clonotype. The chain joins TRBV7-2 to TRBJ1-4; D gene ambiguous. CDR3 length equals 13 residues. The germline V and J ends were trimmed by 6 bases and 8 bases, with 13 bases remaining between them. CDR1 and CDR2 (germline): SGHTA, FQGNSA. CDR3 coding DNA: TGTGCCAGCAGTATAGGCCCCAGGGAAAAACTGTTTTTT. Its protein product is CASSIGPREKLFF.

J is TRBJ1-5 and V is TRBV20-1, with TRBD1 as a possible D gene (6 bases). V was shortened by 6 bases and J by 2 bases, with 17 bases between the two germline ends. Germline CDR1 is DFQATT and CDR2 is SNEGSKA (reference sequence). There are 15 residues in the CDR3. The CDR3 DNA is TGCAGTGCAGTACAGGGCGTTTGGGGCAATCAGCCCCAGCATTTT. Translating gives CSAVQGVWGNQPQHF.

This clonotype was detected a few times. CDR3 nucleotides: TGTGCCAGCAGCGTAGCGGCCGGAGAGATGACAGATACGCAGTATTTT. Its translation: CASSVAAGEMTDTQYF. The gene calls are TRBV9 and TRBJ2-3; D gene ambiguous. Germline CDR1 reads SGDLS; CDR2 reads YYNGEE. Trimming removed 0 bases at V and 3 bases at J, with 14 bases between. CDR3 size: 16 residues.

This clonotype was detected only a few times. DNA for the CDR3: TGTGCCAGCAGCCTATCTTATAGAGCCAGTGTGAACACTGAAGCTTTCTTT. As protein: CASSLSYRASVNTEAFF. The rearrangement uses TRBV27 and TRBJ1-1, with D uncertain. CDR1 and CDR2 from the germline V gene are MNHEY and SMNVEV (reference sequence). The CDR3 is made up of 17 amino acids. Trimming took off 6 bases at V and 0 bases at J, with 20 bases between the two ends.

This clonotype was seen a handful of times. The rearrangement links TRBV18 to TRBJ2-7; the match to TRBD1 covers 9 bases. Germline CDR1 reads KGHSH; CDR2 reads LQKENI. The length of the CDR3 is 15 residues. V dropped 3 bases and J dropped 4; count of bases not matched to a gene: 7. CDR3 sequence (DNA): TGTGCCAGCTCACCTGGGGGACAGGGAGTTTACGAGCAGTACTTC. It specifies CASSPGGQGVYEQYF.

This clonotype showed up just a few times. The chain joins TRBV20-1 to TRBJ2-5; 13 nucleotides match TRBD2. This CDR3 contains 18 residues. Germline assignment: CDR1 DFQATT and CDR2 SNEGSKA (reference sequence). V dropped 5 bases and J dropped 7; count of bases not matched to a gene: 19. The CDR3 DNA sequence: TGCAGTGCTCACCCACACCCCGGGACTAGCGGGAAATGGGGGACCCAGTACTTC. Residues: CSAHPHPGTSGKWGTQYF.

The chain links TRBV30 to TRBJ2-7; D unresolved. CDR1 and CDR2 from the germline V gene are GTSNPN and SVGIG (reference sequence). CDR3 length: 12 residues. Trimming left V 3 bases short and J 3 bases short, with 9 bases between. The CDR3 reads CAWRKDRYEQYF. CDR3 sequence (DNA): TGTGCCTGGAGAAAGGACCGCTACGAGCAGTACTTC.

CDR3 region: CASSLSRGEKLFF. In DNA, the CDR3 is TGTGCCAGCAGCCTGAGTAGGGGGGAAAAACTGTTTTTT. The chain carries TRBV7-8 and TRBJ1-4, with D possibly matching TRBD1 (6 bases). Germline V CDR1 and CDR2: SGHVS, FQNEAQ. The CDR3 length is 13 residues. V dropped 5 bases and J dropped 8 bases, with 12 bases sitting between them. The variable domain in full, completed from reference TRBV7-8 and TRBJ1-4, reads GAGVSQSPRYKVAKRGQDVALRCDPISGHVSLFWYQQALGQGPEFLTYFQNEAQLDKSGLPSDRFFAERPEGSVSTLKIQRTQQEDSAVYLCASSLSRGEKLFFGSGTQLSVL.

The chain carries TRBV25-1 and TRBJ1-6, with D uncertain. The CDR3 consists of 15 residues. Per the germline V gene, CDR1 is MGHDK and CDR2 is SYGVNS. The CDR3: CAAAGLGNKGSPLHF. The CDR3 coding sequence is TGTGCTGCTGCAGGCTTGGGGAATAAAGGTTCACCCCTCCACTTT.

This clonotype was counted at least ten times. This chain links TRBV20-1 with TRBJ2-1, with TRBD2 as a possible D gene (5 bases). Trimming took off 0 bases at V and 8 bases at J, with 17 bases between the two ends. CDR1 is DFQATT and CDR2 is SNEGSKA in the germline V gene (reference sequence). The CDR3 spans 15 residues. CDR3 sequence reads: CSARDLGKYPDEQFF. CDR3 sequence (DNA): TGCAGTGCTAGAGATCTCGGGAAGTATCCCGATGAGCAGTTCTTC.

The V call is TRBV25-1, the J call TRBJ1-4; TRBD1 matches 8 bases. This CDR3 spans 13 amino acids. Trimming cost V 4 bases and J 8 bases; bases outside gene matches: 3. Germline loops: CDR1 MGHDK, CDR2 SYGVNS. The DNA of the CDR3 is TGTGCCAGCAGTGGGACAGGGCGAGAAAAACTGTTTTTT. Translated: CASSGTGREKLFF.

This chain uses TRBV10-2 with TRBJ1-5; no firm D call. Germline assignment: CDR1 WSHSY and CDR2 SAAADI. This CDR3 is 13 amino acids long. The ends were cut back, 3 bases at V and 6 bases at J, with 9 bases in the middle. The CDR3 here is CASSDSRFQPQHF. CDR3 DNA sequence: TGCGCCAGCAGTGACAGTAGGTTTCAGCCCCAGCATTTT.

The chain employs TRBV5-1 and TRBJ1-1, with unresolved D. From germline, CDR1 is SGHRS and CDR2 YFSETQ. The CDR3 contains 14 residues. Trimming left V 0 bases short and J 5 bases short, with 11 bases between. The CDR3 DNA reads TGCGCCAGCAGCTTGGTATCTTTGGCAACTGAAGCTTTCTTT. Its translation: CASSLVSLATEAFF.

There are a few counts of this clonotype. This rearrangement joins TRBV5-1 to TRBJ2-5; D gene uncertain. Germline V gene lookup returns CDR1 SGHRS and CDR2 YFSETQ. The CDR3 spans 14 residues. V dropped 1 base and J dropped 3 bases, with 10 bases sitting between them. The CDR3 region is CASSLFSSKETQYF. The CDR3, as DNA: TGCGCCAGCAGCTTGTTCTCCTCGAAAGAGACCCAGTACTTC.

CDR3: CAVTPAFF. The DNA for the CDR3 is TGCGCCGTGACCCCGGCTTTCTTT. The V and J genes are TRBV5-1 and TRBJ1-1; D call uncertain. Looked up from germline, CDR1 is SGHRS and CDR2 is YFSETQ. The CDR3 has 8 residues. Trimming cost V 10 bases and J 11 bases, with 9 bases left between them.

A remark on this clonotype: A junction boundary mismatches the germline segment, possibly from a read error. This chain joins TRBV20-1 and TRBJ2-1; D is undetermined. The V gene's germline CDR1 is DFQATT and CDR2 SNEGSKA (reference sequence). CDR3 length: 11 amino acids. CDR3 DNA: TGCAGTGCCCCCGGAGTAGAAGAGCAGATCTTC. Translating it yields CSAPGVEEQIF.

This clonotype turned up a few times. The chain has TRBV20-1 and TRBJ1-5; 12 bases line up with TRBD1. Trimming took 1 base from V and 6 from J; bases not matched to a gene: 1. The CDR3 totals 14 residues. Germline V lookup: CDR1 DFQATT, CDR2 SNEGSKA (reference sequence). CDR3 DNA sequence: TGCAGTGCTAGAGTGGGACAGGGGGCTCAGCCCCAGCATTTT. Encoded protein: CSARVGQGAQPQHF.

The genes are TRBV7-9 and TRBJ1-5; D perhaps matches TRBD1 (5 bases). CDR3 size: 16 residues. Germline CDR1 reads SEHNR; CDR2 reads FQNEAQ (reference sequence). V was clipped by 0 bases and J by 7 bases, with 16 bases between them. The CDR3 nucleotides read TGTGCCAGCAGCTTAGCTCCGGGCCAGGGTGGACAGCCCCAGCATTTT. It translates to CASSLAPGQGGQPQHF.

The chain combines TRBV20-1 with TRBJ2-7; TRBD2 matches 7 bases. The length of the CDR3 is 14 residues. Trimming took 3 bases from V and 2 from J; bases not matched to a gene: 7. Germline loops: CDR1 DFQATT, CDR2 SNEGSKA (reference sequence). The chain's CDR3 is CSASGASGTYEQYF. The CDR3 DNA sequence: TGCAGTGCTAGCGGGGCTAGCGGAACCTACGAGCAGTACTTC.